This T cell receptor (beta chain) was captured in a study of blood T cell repertoires in COVID-19 (dated by TCRdb to the early 2020s). For the wider study: Samples from collaborators originated in the United States, Italy and Spain and spanned both the acute and convalescent phases of COVID-19. Sample metadata almost always included a de-identified subject ID, COVID-19 status, age in years and sex. The material from the prospective study consisted of cDNA or gDNA derived from T cells, B-cell-depleted T cells, or PBMCs. The repertoires were released in a freely available public database meant as a resource for research on the immune response to SARS-CoV-2. Deeply sampled blood TCRbeta repertoires from subjects exposed to, actively infected with, or recovered from COVID-19 were included in the dataset. Where HLA class I and class II types were available, the types were taken from metadata supplied by the sample provider, not from assay-based typing. The samples were drawn from the first 160 participants of the ongoing ImmuneRACE study and from 950 to 1,500 subjects provided by 6 global collaborators. Findings and caveats that apply to the study as a whole: Clinical and demographic metadata were provided uncurated, with the amount varying by source and participant.

Concerning this clone: Its antigen remains unidentified. No much larger clone is present one base from it, and per-base qualities are unavailable.

Whole blood was collected in K2EDTA tubes by collaborating institutions according to the institutions' own protocols. For TCRbeta analysis, collaborator samples were shipped as frozen whole blood, as isolated PBMCs, or as DNA extracted from either sample type. CDR1 LGHDT and CDR2 YNNKEL are derived from the germline V gene (reference sequence). Relative to germline, V is 1 base shorter and J is 6 bases shorter, with 11 bases between their ends. Its CDR3 holds 14 amino acids, cysteine through phenylalanine. Only the CDR3 DNA is retained, 42 bases long and in frame from the first base. TCRbeta CDR3 regions were amplified from genomic DNA by means of the immunoSEQ Assay, a bias-controlled multiplex PCR. The authors' analysis ran thus. Within the assay, amplification of reference gene primers was used to estimate how many nucleated cells each sample contained. To quantify the absolute abundance of each unique TCRbeta CDR3 rearrangement, sequence reads were collapsed and filtered. For each sample, productive Simpson clonality was calculated as the square root of Simpson's diversity index across productive rearrangements. In TCRdb, the immuneACCESS table is reduced to in-frame sequences with V and J assigned. These tables do not hold every clone; where another copy was compared, an unresolved V gene accounts for under half, and the others remain unexplained. Clone size and V and J calls were adopted from that table, with D and trimming inferred from the DNA. For this sample the table gives more than 85,000 clones, of which roughly four fifths were detected only once. The ten largest clones add up to over 15% of the sample.

The sequence came from a woman over 75 with acute or convalescent COVID-19. The sample was peripheral blood. The chain is assembled from TRBV3-1 (or the pseudogene TRBV3-2) and TRBJ2-3; possibly the D gene is TRBD2, per 6 matching bases. The DNA reads TGTGCCAGCAGCCAAGGGCTAGCGAGGGATACGCAGTATTTT. Its translation is CASSQGLARDTQYF.